This T cell receptor beta chain was sequenced in a study of immune cell composition in non-small cell lung cancer. Normal lung sampling was at least 3 cm from the tumour, as distant as possible. This table comes from immunoSEQ multiplex PCR, and its TCRdb copy is limited to in-frame clones, with some not included. The sample shows some 2,600 clones, roughly four fifths of them seen only once. The CDR3 is 14 residues long. Per the germline V gene, CDR1 is MDHEN and CDR2 is SYDVKM. Germline trimming cut 7 bases from V and 0 bases from J; bases unmatched to any gene: 3. This sample was also put to use in a study of CD4 T cells in lung cancer. According to that study: Neoantigen-specific CD4+ T-cell clones and TCRs were isolated from blood.

The sequencing sample was made of non-adjacent lung tissue. This receptor was taken from a human donor with non-small cell lung cancer. The rearrangement links TRBV28 to TRBJ1-5, with 7 bases matching TRBD1. CDR3 in DNA: TGTGCCAGCACCCAGGGGGGTAGCAATCAGCCCCAGCATTTT. This gives the protein CASTQGGSNQPQHF.